This paragraph reports one T cell receptor beta chain. The table lists this clone with a count of one. What this receptor recognizes is not known. Base qualities are not at hand, and no much larger clone is one base apart. In the prospective study, participants were roughly 18 to 95 years old, resided in approximately 22 geographic areas of the United States, and were enrolled through a virtual design. In the prospective study, participants were assigned to cohorts based on the clinical history participants reported in a screening survey and a study questionnaire. A participant counted as exposed if, within 2 weeks of entering the study, that participant had been in contact with someone who had a PCR-confirmed or clinician-diagnosed COVID-19 case. In the prospective study, whole blood, serum and a nasopharyngeal or oropharyngeal swab were collected from each participant by mobile phlebotomists. Prospective study participants could optionally give additional blood draws and questionnaires over a roughly 2-month period. Before DNA extraction, prospective study blood samples were shipped either frozen or at room temperature.

This sample stems from a study of blood T cell repertoires in COVID-19 (dated by TCRdb to the early 2020s). In terms of the full investigation: Samples from collaborators originated in the United States, Italy and Spain and spanned both the acute and convalescent phases of COVID-19. Sample metadata almost always included a de-identified subject ID, COVID-19 status, age in years and sex. Where HLA class I and class II types were available, the types were taken from metadata supplied by the sample provider, not from assay-based typing. The dataset comprised deeply sampled blood TCRbeta repertoires from subjects exposed to, actively infected with, or recovered from COVID-19. The prospective study material was composed of cDNA or gDNA derived from T cells, B-cell-depleted T cells, or PBMCs. The samples were drawn from the first 160 participants of the ongoing ImmuneRACE study and from under 1,500 subjects provided by 6 global collaborators. A freely available public database, intended as a resource for researchers studying the immune response to SARS-CoV-2, is where the repertoires were released.

The CDR3 numbers 18 residues from cysteine through phenylalanine. CDR3 DNA only is kept here, 54 bases in frame from base 1. What the research found in general, with its limitations: Clinical and demographic metadata were provided uncurated, with the amount varying by source and participant.

TCRbeta CDR3 regions were amplified from genomic DNA using the immunoSEQ Assay, a bias-controlled multiplex PCR. Regarding the original processing steps: Nucleated cell counts per sample were estimated from amplification of reference gene primers within the assay. To quantify the absolute abundance of each unique TCRbeta CDR3 rearrangement, sequence reads were collapsed and filtered. For each sample, productive Simpson clonality was calculated by taking the square root of Simpson's diversity index across productive rearrangements. TCRdb provides this immuneACCESS table in a form limited to in-frame rearrangements. Some clones are lacking; in checked studies, under half of them reflect an unresolved V gene, and why the rest are absent is not known. The V and J calls and clone size come from that table; D and trimming were worked out from the DNA. Here the sample has 250,000 or so clones; roughly 81% occur a single time. The ten most abundant clones make up just over 6.5% of the sample.

This TCR derives from a woman between 50 and 59 years old who had been exposed to COVID-19. The rearrangement combines TRBV21-1 with TRBJ1-5. TRBV21-1 is a listed pseudogene. The sample comprised PBMCs or T cells enriched from blood (not recorded which). The sequenced DNA is TGTGCCAGCAGCTCAAGGGAACTCGGGGGTGGGGAAAAACAGCCCCAGCATTTT. It specifies CASSSRELGGGEKQPQHF.